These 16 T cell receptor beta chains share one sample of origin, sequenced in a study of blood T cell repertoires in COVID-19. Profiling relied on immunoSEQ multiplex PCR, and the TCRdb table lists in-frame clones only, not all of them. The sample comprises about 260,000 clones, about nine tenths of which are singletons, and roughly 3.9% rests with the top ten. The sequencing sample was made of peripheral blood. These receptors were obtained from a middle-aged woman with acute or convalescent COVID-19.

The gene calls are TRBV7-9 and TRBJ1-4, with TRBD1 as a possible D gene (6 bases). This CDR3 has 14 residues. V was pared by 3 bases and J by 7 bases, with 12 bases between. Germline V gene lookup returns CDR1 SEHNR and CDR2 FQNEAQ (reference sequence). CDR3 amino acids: CASSLGARSEKLFF. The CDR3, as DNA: TGTGCCAGCAGCTTGGGGGCCAGGAGTGAAAAACTGTTTTTT. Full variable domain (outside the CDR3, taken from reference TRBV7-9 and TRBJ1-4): DTGVSQNPRHKITKRGQNVTFRCDPISEHNRLYWYRQTLGQGPEFLTYFQNEAQLEKSRLLSDRFSAERPKGSFSTLEIQRTEQGDSAMYLCASSLGARSEKLFFGSGTQLSVL.

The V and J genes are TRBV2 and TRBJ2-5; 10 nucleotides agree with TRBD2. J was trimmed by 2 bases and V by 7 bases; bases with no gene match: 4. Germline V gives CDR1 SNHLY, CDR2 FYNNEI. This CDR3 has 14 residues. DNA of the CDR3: TGTGCCAGCAAGCCTAGCGGGGGACAAGAGACCCAGTACTTC. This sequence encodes CASKPSGGQETQYF.

The CDR3 nucleotides are TGTGCTAGTGGTTTTGGGACTAGCGGGGGGGCAGGGCAAGAGACCCAGTACTTC. Protein sequence: CASGFGTSGGAGQETQYF. The rearrangement uses TRBV12-5 and TRBJ2-5; 16 bases agree with TRBD2. The CDR3 has 18 amino acids. The trim removed 3 bases at V and 2 bases at J, leaving 6 bases unmatched. Germline assignment: CDR1 LGHNT and CDR2 FRNRAP.

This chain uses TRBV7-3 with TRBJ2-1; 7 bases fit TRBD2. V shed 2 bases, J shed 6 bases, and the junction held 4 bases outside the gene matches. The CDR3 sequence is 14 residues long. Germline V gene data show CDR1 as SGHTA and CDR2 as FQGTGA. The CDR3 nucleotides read TGTGCCAGCAGCTTAGGAGGGACTATCAATGAGCAGTTCTTC. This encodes CASSLGGTINEQFF.

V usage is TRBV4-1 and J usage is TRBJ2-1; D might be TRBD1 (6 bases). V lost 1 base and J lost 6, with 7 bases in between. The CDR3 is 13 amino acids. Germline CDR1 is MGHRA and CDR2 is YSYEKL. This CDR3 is CASSQGQVNEQFF. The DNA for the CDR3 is TGCGCCAGCAGCCAAGGACAGGTCAATGAGCAGTTCTTC.

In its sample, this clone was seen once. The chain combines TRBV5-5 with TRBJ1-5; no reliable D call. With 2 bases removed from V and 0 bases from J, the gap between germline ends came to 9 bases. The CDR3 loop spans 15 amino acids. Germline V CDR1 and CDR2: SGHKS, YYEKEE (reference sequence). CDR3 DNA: TGTGCCAGCAGCTTTGTTGCAGGTAGCAATCAGCCCCAGCATTTT. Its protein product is CASSFVAGSNQPQHF.

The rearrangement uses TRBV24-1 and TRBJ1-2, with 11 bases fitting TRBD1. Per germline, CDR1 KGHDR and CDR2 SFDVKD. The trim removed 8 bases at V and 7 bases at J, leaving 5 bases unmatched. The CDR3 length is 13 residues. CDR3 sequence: CATKPGTGGGYTF. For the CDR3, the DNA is TGTGCCACCAAGCCCGGGACAGGGGGTGGCTACACCTTC.

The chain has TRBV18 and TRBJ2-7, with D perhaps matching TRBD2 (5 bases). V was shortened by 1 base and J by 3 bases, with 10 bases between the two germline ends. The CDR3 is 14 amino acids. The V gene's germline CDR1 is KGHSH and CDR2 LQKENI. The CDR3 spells CASSPRSGNYEQYV. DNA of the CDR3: TGTGCCAGCTCACCACGAAGCGGAAACTACGAGCAGTACGTC.

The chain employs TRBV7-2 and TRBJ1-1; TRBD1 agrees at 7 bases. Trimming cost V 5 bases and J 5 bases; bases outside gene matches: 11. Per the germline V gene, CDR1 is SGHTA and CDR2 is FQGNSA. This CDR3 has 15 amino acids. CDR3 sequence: CASSPEGQSSTEAFF. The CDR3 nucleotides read TGTGCCAGCAGCCCAGAGGGACAGTCGTCGACTGAAGCTTTCTTT.

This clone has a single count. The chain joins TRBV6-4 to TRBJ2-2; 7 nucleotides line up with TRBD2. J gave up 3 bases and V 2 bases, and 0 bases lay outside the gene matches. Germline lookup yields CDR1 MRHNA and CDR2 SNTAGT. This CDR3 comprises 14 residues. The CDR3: CASSDGGDTGELFF. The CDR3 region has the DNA TGTGCCAGCAGTGACGGGGGGGACACCGGGGAGCTGTTTTTT.

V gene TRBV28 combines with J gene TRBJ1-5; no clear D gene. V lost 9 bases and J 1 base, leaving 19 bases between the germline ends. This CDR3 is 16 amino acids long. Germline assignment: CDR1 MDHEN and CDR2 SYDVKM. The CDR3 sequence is CASQSHRGRSNQPQHF. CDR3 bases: TGTGCCAGTCAATCGCACAGAGGGCGCAGCAATCAGCCCCAGCATTTT.

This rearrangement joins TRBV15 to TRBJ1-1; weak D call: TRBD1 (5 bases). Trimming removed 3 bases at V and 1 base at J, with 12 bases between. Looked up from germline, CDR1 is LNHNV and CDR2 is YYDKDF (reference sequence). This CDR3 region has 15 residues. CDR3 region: CATSRGGRTNTEAFF. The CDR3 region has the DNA TGTGCCACCAGCAGGGGGGGACGGACGAACACTGAAGCTTTCTTT.

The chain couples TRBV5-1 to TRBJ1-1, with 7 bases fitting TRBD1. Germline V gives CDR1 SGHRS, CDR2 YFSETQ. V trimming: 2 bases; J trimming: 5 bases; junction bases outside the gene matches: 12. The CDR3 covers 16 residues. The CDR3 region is CASSLKGGIRRTEAFF. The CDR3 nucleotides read TGCGCCAGCAGCTTAAAAGGGGGCATCCGGAGGACTGAAGCTTTCTTT.

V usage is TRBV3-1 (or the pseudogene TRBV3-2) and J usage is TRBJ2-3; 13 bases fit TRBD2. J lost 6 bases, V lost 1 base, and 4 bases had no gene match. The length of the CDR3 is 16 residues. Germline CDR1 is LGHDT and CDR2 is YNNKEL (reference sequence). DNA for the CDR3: TGTGCCAGCAGCCAAGGACTAGCGGGGGGCCGGGATACGCAGTATTTT. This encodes CASSQGLAGGRDTQYF.

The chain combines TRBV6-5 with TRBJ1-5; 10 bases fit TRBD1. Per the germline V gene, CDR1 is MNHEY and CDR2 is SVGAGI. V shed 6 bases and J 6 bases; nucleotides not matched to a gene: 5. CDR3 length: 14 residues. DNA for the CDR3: TGTGCCAGCAGGACAGGACAGGGGGGTCAGCCCCAGCATTTT. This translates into CASRTGQGGQPQHF.

The CDR3 sequence: CASSSGNTIYF. In nucleotides, the CDR3 is TGTGCCAGCAGTTCAGGAAACACCATATATTTT. This chain joins TRBV27 and TRBJ1-3; D gene uncertain. Germline V lookup: CDR1 MNHEY, CDR2 SMNVEV (reference sequence). Deletions cut 4 bases from V and 4 bases from J, with 2 bases between. The CDR3 length is 11 residues.